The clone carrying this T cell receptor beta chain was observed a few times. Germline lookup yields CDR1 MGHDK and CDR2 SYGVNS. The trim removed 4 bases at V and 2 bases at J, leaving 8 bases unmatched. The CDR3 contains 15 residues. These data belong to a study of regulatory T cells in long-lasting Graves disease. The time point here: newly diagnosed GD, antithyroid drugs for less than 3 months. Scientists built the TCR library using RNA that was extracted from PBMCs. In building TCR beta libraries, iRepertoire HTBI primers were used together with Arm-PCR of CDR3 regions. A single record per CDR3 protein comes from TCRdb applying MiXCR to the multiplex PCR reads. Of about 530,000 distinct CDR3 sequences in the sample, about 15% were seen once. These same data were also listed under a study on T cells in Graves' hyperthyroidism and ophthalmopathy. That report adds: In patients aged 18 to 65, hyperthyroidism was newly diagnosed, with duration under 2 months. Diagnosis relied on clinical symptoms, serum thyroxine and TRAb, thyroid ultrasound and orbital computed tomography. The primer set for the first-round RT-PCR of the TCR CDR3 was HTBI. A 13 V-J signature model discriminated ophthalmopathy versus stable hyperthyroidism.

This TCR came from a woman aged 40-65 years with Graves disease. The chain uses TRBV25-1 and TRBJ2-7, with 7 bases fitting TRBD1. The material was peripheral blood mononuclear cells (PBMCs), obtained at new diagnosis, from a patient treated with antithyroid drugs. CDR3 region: CASSGLGGGPYEQYF. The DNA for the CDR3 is TGTGCCAGCAGTGGTTTAGGGGGCGGTCCCTACGAGCAGTACTTC.